This passage covers 5 T cell receptor beta chains from one sample sequenced in a study of shared clonotypes between healthy human individuals. Using immunoSEQ multiplex PCR, the repertoire was profiled, and TCRdb retains in-frame clones only, with some absent. The repertoire holds hundreds of thousands of clones, with around 78% as singletons. The specimen was PBMCs. The receptor source for this set is a woman between 35 and 50 years old in good health. Some clones in this sample may be carry-over from other donors' samples.

As for this clone: Other DNA sequences in this specimen translate into the identical CDR3. The chain employs TRBV10-3 and TRBJ2-7; 7 bases agree with TRBD1. V shed 6 bases and J 0 bases; nucleotides not matched to a gene: 2. The CDR3 sequence is 13 residues long. Germline V gives CDR1 ENHRY, CDR2 SYGVKD. CDR3 nucleotides: TGTGCCATCAGAGGGACAGACTCCTACGAGCAGTACTTC. It encodes CAIRGTDSYEQYF.

The chain is built from TRBV28 and TRBJ1-5, with 7 bases lining up with TRBD1. Germline trimming cut 3 bases from V and 4 bases from J; bases unmatched to any gene: 9. Germline-derived CDR1 and CDR2 are MDHEN and SYDVKM. The CDR3 loop spans 16 amino acids. The DNA for the CDR3 is TGTGCCAGCAGTTTTTCAGGGGGTGGTAGGAATCAGCCCCAGCATTTT. It yields the protein CASSFSGGGRNQPQHF.

The rearrangement joins TRBV30 to TRBJ2-3, with 8 bases that match TRBD2. Germline trimming cut 5 bases from V and 4 bases from J; bases unmatched to any gene: 11. The CDR3 is made up of 15 amino acids. Germline values: CDR1 GTSNPN, CDR2 SVGIG (reference sequence). CDR3 sequence reads: CAWPPASGLPDTQYF. CDR3 bases: TGTGCCTGGCCGCCGGCTAGCGGGTTACCAGATACGCAGTATTTT.

V and J are TRBV29-1 and TRBJ2-7, with 11 bases that match TRBD2. V lost 4 bases and J lost 7; bases outside the gene matches: 6. From germline, CDR1 is SQVTM and CDR2 ANQGSEA. CDR3 length: 13 residues. In DNA, the CDR3 is TGCAGCGTTGTTTCGTCTAGCGGGAGGGAGCAGTACTTC. Translation: CSVVSSSGREQYF.

This clone was observed a handful of times. CDR3 bases: TGTGCCAGCAGTTTGCTCCTAAGTGGCGGGGAGCTGTTTTTT. Amino acids: CASSLLLSGGELFF. The V and J genes are TRBV27 and TRBJ2-2, with D unclear. The length of the CDR3 is 14 residues. Trimming removed 3 bases from V and 7 bases from J, with 12 bases in between. Germline CDR1 and CDR2: MNHEY and SMNVEV (reference sequence).